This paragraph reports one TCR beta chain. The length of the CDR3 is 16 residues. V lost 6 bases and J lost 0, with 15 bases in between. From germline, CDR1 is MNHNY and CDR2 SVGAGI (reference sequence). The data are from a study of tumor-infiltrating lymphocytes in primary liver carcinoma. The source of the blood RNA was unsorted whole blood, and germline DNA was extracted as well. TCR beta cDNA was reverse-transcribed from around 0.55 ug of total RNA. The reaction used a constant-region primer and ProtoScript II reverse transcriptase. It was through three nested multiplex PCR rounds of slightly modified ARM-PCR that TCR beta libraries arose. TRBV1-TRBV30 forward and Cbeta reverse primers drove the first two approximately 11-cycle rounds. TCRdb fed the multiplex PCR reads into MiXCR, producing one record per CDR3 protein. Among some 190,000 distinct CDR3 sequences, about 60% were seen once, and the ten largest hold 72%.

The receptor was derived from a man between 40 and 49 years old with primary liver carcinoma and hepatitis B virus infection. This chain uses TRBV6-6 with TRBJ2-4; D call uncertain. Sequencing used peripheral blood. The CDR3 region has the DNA TGTGCCAGCAGCCGCACACGCGAACTAGCCAAAAACATTCAGTACTTC. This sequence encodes CASSRTRELAKNIQYF.